What follows describes a single TCR beta chain. The source of the sample is a study of blood T cell repertoires in COVID-19. Assay used: immunoSEQ multiplex PCR; TCRdb lists only in-frame clones, some missing. The sample has 150,000 to 200,000 clones, approximately 86% seen once. The specimen sequenced was peripheral blood. The sequence came from a man in his 60s with COVID-19, enrolled during active disease.

The CDR3 loop is CASSSPGSYYEQYF. In DNA form, the CDR3 reads TGTGCCAGCAGCTCGCCCGGGAGCTACTACGAGCAGTACTTC. This chain links TRBV6-5 with TRBJ2-7, with a weak D call TRBD2 (6 bases). This CDR3 region has 14 residues. V was pared by 6 bases and J by 3 bases, with 15 bases between. CDR1 is MNHEY, CDR2 SVGAGI, per germline.